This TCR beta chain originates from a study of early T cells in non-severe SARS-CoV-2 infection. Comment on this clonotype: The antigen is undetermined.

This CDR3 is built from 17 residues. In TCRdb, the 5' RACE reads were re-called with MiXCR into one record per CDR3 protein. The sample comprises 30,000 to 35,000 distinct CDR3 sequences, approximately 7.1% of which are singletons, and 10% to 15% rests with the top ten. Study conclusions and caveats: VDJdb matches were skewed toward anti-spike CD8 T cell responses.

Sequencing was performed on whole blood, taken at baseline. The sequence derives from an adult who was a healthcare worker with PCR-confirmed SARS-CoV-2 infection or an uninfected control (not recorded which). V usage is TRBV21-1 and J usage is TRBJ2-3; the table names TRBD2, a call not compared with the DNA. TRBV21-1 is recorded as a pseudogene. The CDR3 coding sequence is TGTGCCAGCAGCAGTTCTTCCCTAGCGGGAGAAGTGGATACGCAGTATTTT. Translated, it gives CASSSSSLAGEVDTQYF.